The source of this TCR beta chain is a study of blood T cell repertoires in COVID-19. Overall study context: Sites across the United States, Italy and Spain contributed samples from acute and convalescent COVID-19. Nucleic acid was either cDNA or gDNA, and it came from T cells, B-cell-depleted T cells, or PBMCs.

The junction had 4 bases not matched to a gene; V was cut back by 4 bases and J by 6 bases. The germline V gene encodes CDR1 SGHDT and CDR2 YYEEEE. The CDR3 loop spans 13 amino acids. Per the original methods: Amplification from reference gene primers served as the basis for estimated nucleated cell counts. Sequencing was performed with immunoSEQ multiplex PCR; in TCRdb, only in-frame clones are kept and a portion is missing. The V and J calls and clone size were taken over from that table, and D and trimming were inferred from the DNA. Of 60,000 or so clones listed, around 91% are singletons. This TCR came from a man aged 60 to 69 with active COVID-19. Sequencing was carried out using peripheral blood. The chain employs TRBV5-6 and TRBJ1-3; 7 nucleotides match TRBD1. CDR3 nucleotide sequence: TGTGCCAGCAGCCCAGGGGGATTAAACACCATATATTTT. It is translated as CASSPGGLNTIYF.